This section outlines one T cell receptor (beta chain) sequence together with its context. Germline V gene sequence: CDR1 SGDLS, CDR2 YYNGEE. The CDR3 extends over 15 amino acids. Trimming removed 6 bases from V and 2 bases from J; junction bases left unmatched: 7. These data come from a study of shared clonotypes between healthy human individuals. Only in-frame clones appear in the TCRdb table, and some are missing; sequencing was by immunoSEQ multiplex PCR. The profile shows about 2 million clones, 95% of them singletons. The specimen sequenced was naive CD4+ T cells sorted from blood. Subset described: CD45RA+ positively selected. The chain is built from TRBV9 and TRBJ1-5, with 8 bases aligning to TRBD1. This TCR was sampled from a young man in good health. CDR3 loop: CASTTGTGGNQPQHF. In DNA form, the CDR3 reads TGTGCCAGCACCACTGGGACAGGAGGCAATCAGCCCCAGCATTTT.